The source of this T cell receptor beta chain is a study of shared clonotypes between healthy human individuals. The study, taken as a whole, reports: Sequencing depth was a factor that was expected to affect clonotype sharing among donors.

Naive CD8 populations comprised CD45RO-negative cells positively selected for CCR7, excluding terminally differentiated effector memory CD45RA+ cells. The study drew its donors from healthy HIV-negative adults without recent acute infections or vaccinations. Each sorted subset replicate got 200 ng genomic DNA, 30,000 or so genomes. As handled by the study authors: Junction-only immunoSEQ sequences carried no quality scores, so filtering differed. Profiled with immunoSEQ multiplex PCR; TCRdb holds only in-frame clones, not every one. The DNA was the basis for D and trimming; V, J and clone size are from that table. The repertoire holds about 1,800,000 clones, with about 95% as singletons. As for this clone: Its antigen remains unknown.

This clonotype was obtained from a man between 18 and 29 years old in good health. Sequencing used naive CD8+ T cells sorted from blood.

CDR3 loop: CARGPGQGAPFYGYTF. The CDR3 DNA reads as TGTGCCAGGGGACCGGGACAGGGGGCCCCCTTTTATGGCTACACCTTC. The chain joins TRBV7-5 to TRBJ1-2; no check of the table's D call, TRBD1, against the DNA was made. TRBV7-5 is shown as a pseudogene. This CDR3 has 16 amino acids.